The TCR beta chain described here comes from a study of response to subunit inactivated influenza vaccine. Study-level points and caveats: Authors suggested each seasonal influenza vaccination recruits few new T cells.

The sample holds a few counts of this clonotype. Its matching antigen is unknown. TCRdb analysed the RT-PCR reads with MiXCR anew, one entry per CDR3 protein. The top ten clones hold 3% of a sample with about 500,000 distinct CDR3 sequences, 16% of them seen once. There are 17 residues in the CDR3. This sample comprised CD4+ T cells sorted from PBMCs, obtained less than 30 months after vaccination. The rearrangement links TRBV21-1 to TRBJ2-2; the D segment call TRBD1 is taken from the table without a DNA check. TRBV21-1 is labeled a pseudogene. The TCR originated in a man between 45 and 75 years old who received an inactivated influenza vaccine. DNA for the CDR3: TGTGCCACCCAGCGCATCGGGGGAGTCAGGGGGACCGGGGAGCTGTTTTTT. Its protein product is CATQRIGGVRGTGELFF.